The present TCR beta chain was sequenced within a study of control samples from healthy donors and cancer patients. The assay was immunoSEQ multiplex PCR, and TCRdb's table has in-frame clones only and misses some. Of more than 140,000 clones listed, about 90% are singletons. The TCR originated in a man aged 18 to 29 in good health. The sequenced sample was blood.

The CDR3 is CASKQGFNSPLHF. DNA for the CDR3: TGTGCCAGCAAACAGGGATTTAATTCACCCCTCCACTTT. The chain has TRBV19 and TRBJ1-6; TRBD1 is a possible D gene (6 bases). V was pared by 9 bases and J by 6 bases, with 12 bases between. This CDR3 has 13 residues. The V gene's germline CDR1 is LNHDA and CDR2 SQIVND (reference sequence).